Below are 5 T cell receptor beta chains sequenced from a single sample in a study of blood T cell repertoires in COVID-19 (dated by TCRdb to the early 2020s). The receptor library was made with the immunoSEQ multiplex PCR assay. TCRdb took over this immuneACCESS table, retaining in-frame rearrangements with V and J assigned. Such tables are incomplete; in checked studies, under half of the missing clones stem from an unresolved V gene, and the remainder is unexplained. In this sample the table shows under 300,000 clones, more than 70% of which occur a single time. Together, the top ten hold around 2% of the sample. The sample comprised PBMCs or T cells enriched from blood (not recorded which). The receptors come from a woman aged 60 to 75 in a cohort exposed to, infected with or recovered from COVID-19 (not recorded which).

This clone showed up just once. This sequence joins TRBV11-3 and TRBJ2-7; 7 nucleotides align to TRBD1. The length of the CDR3 is 14 residues. V gave up 0 bases and J gave up 6 bases; unmatched junction bases: 5. Germline assignment: CDR1 SGHNT and CDR2 YENEEA. CDR3 residues: CASSLEGGRAEQYF. The CDR3 region has the DNA TGTGCCAGCAGCTTAGAAGGGGGCAGGGCCGAGCAGTACTTC.

This chain links TRBV12-3 or TRBV12-4 with TRBJ1-1, with D uncertain. The CDR3 contains 11 residues. V was cut by 5 bases and J by 6 bases, with 7 bases left in between. The chain's CDR3 is CASSLRSEAFF. The CDR3 DNA follows: TGTGCCAGCAGTCTCAGGTCTGAAGCTTTCTTT.

The rearrangement uses TRBV9 and TRBJ2-7; 8 bases map to TRBD1. Germline V gene lookup returns CDR1 SGDLS and CDR2 YYNGEE. The CDR3 runs 13 residues. The trim removed 0 bases at V and 9 bases at J, leaving 5 bases unmatched. CDR3 in amino acids: CASSVGSGTGQYF. CDR3 nucleotides: TGTGCCAGCAGCGTAGGATCCGGGACAGGGCAGTACTTC.

The chain joins TRBV5-4 to TRBJ2-7; possible D gene TRBD2, 5 bases. The CDR3 runs 14 residues. From germline, CDR1 is SGHNT and CDR2 YYREEE (reference sequence). The germline V and J ends were trimmed by 0 bases and 3 bases, with 10 bases remaining between them. The CDR3 loop is CASSLGSRDYEQYF. CDR3 bases: TGTGCCAGCAGCTTGGGCTCGAGGGACTACGAGCAGTACTTC. Based on the CDR3 plus reference TRBV5-4 and TRBJ2-7, the full variable domain is ETGVTQSPTHLIKTRGQQVTLRCSSQSGHNTVSWYQQALGQGPQFIFQYYREEENGRGNFPPRFSGLQFPNYSSELNVNALELDDSALYLCASSLGSRDYEQYFGPGTRLTVT.

V usage is TRBV18 and J usage is TRBJ2-1; 8 bases agree with TRBD2. V trimming: 6 bases; J trimming: 7 bases; junction bases outside the gene matches: 8. Germline V gene sequence: CDR1 KGHSH, CDR2 LQKENI. This CDR3 contains 14 residues. The CDR3 DNA follows: TGTGCCAGCTCTTCCGGGACTAGGTCGAATGAGCAGTTCTTC. This sequence encodes CASSSGTRSNEQFF.